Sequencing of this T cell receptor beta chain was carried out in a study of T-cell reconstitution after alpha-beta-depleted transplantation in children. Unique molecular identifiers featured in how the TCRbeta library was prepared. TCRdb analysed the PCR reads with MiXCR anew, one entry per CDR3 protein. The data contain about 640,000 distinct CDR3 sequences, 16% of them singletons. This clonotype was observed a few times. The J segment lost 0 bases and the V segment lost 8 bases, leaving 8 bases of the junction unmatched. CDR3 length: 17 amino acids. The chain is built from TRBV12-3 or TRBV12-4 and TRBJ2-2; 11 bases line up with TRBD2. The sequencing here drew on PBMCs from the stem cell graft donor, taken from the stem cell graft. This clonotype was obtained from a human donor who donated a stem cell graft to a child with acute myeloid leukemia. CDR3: CASCTILAGANTGELFF. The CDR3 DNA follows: TGTGCCAGCTGCACCATACTAGCGGGGGCGAACACCGGGGAGCTGTTTTTT.